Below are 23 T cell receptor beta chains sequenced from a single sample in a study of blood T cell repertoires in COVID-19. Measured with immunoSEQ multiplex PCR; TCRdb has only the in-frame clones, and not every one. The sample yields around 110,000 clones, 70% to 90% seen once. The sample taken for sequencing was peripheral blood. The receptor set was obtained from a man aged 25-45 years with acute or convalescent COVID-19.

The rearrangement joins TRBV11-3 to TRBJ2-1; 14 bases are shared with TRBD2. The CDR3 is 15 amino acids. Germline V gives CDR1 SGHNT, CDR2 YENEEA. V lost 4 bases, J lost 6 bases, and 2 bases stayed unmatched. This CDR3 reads CASSYGLAGGNEQFF. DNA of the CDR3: TGTGCCAGCAGCTACGGACTAGCGGGGGGCAATGAGCAGTTCTTC.

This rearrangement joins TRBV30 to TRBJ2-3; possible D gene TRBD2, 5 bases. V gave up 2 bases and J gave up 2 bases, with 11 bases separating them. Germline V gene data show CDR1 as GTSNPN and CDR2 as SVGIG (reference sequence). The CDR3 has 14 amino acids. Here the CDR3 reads CAWSTRGYTDTQYF. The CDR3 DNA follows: TGTGCCTGGAGTACTCGCGGGTACACAGATACGCAGTATTTT.

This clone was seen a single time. The CDR3 sequence is CASRGQGAGELFF. In DNA, the CDR3 is TGTGCCAGCAGAGGACAGGGGGCCGGGGAGCTGTTTTTT. The chain employs TRBV2 and TRBJ2-2; 10 nucleotides align to TRBD1. Trimming at V came to 6 bases and at J to 6 bases, leaving 1 base not matched to a gene. The CDR3 is 13 amino acids. Per the germline V gene, CDR1 is SNHLY and CDR2 is FYNNEI. The variable domain in full, with the rest retrieved from reference TRBV2 and TRBJ2-2, is EPEVTQTPSHQVTQMGQEVILRCVPISNHLYFYWYRQILGQKVEFLVSFYNNEISEKSEIFDDQFSVERPDGSNFTLKIRSTKLEDSAMYFCASRGQGAGELFFGEGSRLTVL.

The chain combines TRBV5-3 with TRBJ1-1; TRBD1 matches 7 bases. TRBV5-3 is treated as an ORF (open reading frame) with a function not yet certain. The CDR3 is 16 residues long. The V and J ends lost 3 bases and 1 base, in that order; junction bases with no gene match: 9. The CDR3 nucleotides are TGTGCCAGAAGCTCGACAGGGATTCATGCGAACACTGAAGCTTTCTTT. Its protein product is CARSSTGIHANTEAFF.

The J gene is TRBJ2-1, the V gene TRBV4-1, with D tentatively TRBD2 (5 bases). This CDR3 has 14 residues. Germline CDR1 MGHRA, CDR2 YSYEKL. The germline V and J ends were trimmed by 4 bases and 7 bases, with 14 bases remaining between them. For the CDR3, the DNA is TGCGCCAGCAGCCGGACGTATGGGGAGAATGAGCAGTTCTTC. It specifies CASSRTYGENEQFF.

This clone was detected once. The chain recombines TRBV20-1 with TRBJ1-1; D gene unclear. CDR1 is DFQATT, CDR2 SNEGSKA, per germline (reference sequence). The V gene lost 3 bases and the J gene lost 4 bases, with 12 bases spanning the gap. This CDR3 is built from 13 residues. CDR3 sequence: CSASGGLGTEAFF. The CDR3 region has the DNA TGCAGTGCTAGTGGAGGGTTAGGCACTGAAGCTTTCTTT.

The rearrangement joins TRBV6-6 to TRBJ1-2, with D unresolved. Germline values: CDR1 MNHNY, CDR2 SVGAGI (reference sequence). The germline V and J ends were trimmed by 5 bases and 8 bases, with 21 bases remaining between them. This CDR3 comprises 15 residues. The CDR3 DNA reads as TGTGCCAGCAGTGCACAGCTTACTGGTTCGGGAGGCTACACCTTC. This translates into CASSAQLTGSGGYTF.

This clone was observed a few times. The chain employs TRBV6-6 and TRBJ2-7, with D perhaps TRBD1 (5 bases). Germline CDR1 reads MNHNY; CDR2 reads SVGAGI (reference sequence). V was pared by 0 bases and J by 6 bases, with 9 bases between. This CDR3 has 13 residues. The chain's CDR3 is CASSYSGPVEQYV. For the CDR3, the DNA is TGTGCCAGCAGTTACTCGGGGCCCGTCGAGCAGTACGTC.

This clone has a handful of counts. This CDR3 reads CASSGTDNSPLHF. The CDR3, as DNA: TGTGCCAGCAGTGGGACAGACAATTCACCCCTCCACTTT. The J gene is TRBJ1-6, the V gene TRBV6-2 or TRBV6-3; 7 bases fit TRBD1. CDR3 size: 13 residues. Germline trimming cut 5 bases from V and 7 bases from J; bases unmatched to any gene: 2. From germline, CDR1 is MNHEY and CDR2 SVGEGT.

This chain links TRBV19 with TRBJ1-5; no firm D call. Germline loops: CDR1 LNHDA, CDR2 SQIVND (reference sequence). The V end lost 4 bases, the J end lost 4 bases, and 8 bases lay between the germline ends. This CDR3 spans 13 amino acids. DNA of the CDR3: TGTGCCAGTAGTACCGTGCGGAATCAGCCCCAGCATTTT. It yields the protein CASSTVRNQPQHF.

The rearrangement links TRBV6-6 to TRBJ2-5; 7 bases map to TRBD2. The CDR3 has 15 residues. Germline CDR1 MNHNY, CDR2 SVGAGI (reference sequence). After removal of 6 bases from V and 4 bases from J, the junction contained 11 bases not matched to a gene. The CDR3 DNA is TGTGCCAGCAGGACCCCGGGACTACAATCAGAGACCCAGTACTTC. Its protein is CASRTPGLQSETQYF.

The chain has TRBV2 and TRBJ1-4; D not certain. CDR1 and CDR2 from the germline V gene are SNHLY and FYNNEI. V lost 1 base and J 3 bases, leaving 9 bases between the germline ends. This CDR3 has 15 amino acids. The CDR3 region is CASSEGIRSNEKLFF. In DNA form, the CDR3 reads TGTGCCAGCAGTGAAGGCATTCGGTCTAATGAAAAACTGTTTTTT.

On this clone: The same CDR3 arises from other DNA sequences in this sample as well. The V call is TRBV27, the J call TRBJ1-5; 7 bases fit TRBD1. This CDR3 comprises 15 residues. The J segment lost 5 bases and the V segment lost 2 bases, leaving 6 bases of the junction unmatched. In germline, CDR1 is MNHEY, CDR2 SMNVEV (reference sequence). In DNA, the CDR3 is TGTGCCAGCAGTTTAAGGCCAGGGGGAGATCAGCCCCAGCATTTT. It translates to CASSLRPGGDQPQHF.

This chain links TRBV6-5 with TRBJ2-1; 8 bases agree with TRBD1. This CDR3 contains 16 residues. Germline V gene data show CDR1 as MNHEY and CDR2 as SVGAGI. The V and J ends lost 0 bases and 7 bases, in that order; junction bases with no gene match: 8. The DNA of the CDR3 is TGTGCCAGCAGTTACTCCAGGACAGGGTTCAGGAATGAGCAGTTCTTC. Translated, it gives CASSYSRTGFRNEQFF.

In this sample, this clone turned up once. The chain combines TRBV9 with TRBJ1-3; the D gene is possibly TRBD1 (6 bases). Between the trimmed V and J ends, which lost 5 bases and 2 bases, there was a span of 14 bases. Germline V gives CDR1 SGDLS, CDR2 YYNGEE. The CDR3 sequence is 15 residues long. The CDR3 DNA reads TGTGCCAGCAGGGGCTCAGGGGATGCTGGAAACACCATATATTTT. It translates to CASRGSGDAGNTIYF.

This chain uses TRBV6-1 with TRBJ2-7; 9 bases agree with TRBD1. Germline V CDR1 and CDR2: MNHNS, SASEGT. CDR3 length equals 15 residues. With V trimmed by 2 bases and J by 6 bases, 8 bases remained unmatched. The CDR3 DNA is TGTGCCAGCAGTGAAAAGGCAGAGACAGGGGGCGAGCAGTACGTC. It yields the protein CASSEKAETGGEQYV.

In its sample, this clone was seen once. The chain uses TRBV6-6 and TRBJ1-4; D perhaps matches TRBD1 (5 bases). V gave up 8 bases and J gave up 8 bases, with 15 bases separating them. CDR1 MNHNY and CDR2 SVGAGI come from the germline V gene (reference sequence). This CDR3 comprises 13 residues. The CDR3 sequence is CASHDRRGEKLFF. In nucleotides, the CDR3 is TGTGCCAGCCACGACAGACGTGGGGAAAAACTGTTTTTT.

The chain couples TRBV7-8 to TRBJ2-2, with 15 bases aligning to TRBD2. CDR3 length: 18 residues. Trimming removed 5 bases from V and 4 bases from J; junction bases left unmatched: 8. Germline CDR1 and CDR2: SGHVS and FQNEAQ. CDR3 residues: CASSRWTSGGAVTGELFF. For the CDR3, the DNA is TGTGCCAGCAGCCGCTGGACTAGCGGGGGGGCCGTCACCGGGGAGCTGTTTTTT.

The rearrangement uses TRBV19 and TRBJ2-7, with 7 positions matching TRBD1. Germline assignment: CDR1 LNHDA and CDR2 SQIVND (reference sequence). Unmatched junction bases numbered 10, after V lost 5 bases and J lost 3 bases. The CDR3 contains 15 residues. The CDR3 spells CASSPRPGTVYEQYF. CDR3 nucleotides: TGTGCCAGTAGTCCCAGGCCCGGGACAGTCTACGAGCAGTACTTC.

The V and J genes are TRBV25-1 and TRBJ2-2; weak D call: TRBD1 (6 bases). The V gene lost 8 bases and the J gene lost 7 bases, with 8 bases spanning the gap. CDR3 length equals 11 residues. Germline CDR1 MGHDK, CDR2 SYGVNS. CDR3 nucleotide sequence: TGTGCCAGCGCAGGGGTCGGGGAGCTGTTTTTT. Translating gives CASAGVGELFF.

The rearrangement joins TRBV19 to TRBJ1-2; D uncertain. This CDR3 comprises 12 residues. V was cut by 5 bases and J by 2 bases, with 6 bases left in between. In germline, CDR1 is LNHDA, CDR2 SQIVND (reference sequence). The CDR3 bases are TGTGCCAGTAGTGGCCCGAACTATGGCTACACCTTC. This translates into CASSGPNYGYTF.

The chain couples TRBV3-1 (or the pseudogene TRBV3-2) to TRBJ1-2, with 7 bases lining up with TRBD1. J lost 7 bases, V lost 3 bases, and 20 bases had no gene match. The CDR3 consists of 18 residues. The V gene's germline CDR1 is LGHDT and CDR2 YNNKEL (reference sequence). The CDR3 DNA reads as TGTGCCAGCAGCCACACGACTCAGACAGGGTTCGGATCGCGTGGCTACACCTTC. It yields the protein CASSHTTQTGFGSRGYTF.

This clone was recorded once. The CDR3 region has the DNA TGTGCCAGCAGCTTGGCCTCTAGCGGCACAGATACGCAGTATTTT. It specifies CASSLASSGTDTQYF. The V gene is TRBV5-6, the J gene TRBJ2-3, with D tentatively TRBD2 (6 bases). Per the germline V gene, CDR1 is SGHDT and CDR2 is YYEEEE. Trimming took off 0 bases at V and 1 base at J, with 9 bases between the two ends. This CDR3 is built from 15 residues.